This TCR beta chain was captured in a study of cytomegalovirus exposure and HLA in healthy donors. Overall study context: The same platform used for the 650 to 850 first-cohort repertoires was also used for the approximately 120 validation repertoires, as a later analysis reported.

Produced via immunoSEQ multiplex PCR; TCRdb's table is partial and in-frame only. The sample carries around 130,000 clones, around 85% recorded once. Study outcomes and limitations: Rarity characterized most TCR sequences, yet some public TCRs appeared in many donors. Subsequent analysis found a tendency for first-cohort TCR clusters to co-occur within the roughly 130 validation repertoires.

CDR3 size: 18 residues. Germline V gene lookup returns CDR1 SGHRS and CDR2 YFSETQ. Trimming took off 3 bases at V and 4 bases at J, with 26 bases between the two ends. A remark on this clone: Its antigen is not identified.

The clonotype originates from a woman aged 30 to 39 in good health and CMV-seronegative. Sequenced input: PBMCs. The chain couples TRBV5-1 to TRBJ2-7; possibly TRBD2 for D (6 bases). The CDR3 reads CASSSDPPGPGGKYEQYF. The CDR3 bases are TGCGCCAGCAGCTCCGATCCTCCGGGACCCGGCGGGAAATACGAGCAGTACTTC.